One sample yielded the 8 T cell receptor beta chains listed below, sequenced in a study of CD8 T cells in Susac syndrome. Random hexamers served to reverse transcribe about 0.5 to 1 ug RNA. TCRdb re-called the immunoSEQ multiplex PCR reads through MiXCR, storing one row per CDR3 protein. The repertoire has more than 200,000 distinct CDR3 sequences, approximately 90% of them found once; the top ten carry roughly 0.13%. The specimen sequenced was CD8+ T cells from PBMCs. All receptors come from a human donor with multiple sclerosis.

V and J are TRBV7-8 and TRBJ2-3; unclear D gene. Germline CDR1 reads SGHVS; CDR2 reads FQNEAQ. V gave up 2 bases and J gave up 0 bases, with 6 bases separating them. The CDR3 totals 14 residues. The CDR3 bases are TGTGCCAGCAGCTTAACCCCTAGCACAGATACGCAGTATTTT. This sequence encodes CASSLTPSTDTQYF.

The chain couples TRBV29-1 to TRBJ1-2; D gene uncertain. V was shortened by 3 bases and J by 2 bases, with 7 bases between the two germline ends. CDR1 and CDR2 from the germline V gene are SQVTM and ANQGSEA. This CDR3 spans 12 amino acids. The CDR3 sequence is CSVEDLNYGYTF. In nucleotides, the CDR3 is TGCAGCGTTGAGGATCTCAACTATGGCTACACCTTC.

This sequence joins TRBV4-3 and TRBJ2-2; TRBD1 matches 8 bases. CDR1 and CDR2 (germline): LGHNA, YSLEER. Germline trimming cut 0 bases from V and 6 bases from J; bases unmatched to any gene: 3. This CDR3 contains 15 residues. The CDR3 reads CASSQETGVPGELFF. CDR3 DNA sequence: TGCGCCAGCAGCCAAGAGACAGGGGTTCCCGGGGAGCTGTTTTTT.

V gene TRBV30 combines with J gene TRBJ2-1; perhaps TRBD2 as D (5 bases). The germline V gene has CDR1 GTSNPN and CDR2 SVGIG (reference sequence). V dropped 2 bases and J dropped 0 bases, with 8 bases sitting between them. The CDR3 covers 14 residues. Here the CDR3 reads CAWSSGLSYNEQFF. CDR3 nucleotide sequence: TGTGCCTGGAGTAGCGGCCTCTCCTACAATGAGCAGTTCTTC.

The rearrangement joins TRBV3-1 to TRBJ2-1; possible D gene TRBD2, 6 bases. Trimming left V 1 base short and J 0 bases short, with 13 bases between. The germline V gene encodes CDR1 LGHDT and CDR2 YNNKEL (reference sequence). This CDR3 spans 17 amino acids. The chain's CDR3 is CASSQGLAITSYNEQFF. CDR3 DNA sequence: TGTGCCAGCAGCCAAGGGCTAGCGATTACCTCCTACAATGAGCAGTTCTTC.

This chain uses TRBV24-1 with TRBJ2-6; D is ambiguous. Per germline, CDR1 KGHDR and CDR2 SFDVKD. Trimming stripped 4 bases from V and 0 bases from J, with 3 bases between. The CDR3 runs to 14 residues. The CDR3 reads CATSETSGANVLTF. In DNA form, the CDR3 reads TGTGCCACCAGTGAAACCTCTGGGGCCAACGTCCTGACTTTC.

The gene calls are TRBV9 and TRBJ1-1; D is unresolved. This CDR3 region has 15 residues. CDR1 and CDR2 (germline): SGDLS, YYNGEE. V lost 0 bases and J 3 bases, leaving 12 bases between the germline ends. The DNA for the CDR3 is TGTGCCAGCAGCGTAGGAGGTGCTTTGGACACTGAAGCTTTCTTT. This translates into CASSVGGALDTEAFF.

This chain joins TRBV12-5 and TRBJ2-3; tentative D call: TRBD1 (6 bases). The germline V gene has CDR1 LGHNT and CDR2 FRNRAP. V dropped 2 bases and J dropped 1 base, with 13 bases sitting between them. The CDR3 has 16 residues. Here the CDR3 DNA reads TGTGCTAGTGGTTTGATTCATGGGGGCGGCACAGATACGCAGTATTTT. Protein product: CASGLIHGGGTDTQYF.